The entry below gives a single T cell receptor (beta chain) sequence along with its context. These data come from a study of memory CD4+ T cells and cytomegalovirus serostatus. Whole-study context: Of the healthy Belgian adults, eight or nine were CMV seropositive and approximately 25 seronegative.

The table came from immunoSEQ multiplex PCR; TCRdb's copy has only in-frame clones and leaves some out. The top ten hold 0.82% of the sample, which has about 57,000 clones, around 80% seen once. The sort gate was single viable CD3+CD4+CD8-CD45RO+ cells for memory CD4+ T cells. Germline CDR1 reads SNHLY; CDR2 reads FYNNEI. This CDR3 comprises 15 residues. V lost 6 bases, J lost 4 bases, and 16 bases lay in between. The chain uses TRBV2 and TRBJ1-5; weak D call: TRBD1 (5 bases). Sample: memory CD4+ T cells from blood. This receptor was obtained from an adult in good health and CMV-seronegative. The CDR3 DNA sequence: TGTGCCAGCAGAACCGGGACCACCGAAAATCAGCCCCAGCATTTT. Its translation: CASRTGTTENQPQHF.